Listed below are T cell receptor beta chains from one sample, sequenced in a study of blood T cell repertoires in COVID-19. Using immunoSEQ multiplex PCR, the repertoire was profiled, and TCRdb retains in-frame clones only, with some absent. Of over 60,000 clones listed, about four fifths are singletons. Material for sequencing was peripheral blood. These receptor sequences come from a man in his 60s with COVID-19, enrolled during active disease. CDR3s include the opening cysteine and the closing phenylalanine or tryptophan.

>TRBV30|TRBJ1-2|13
CAWSLRTGGGYTF
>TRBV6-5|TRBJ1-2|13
CASRETGNYGYTF
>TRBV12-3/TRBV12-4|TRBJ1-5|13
CASSSTANQPQHF
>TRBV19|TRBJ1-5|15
CASSIGEYSNQPQHF
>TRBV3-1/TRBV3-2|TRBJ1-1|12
CASSQEKRKAFF
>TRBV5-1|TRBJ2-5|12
CASSQLQETQYF
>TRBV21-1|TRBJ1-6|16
CASSKTPTRKRSPLHF
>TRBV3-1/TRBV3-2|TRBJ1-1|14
CASSQSDRNTEAFF
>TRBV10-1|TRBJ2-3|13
CASSDHQGDTQYF
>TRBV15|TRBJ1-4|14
CATSPPGGNEKLFF
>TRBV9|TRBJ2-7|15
CASSVGREAGYEQYF
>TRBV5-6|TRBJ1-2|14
CASSSLQGASGYTF
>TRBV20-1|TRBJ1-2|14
CSASSPPGLTSYTF
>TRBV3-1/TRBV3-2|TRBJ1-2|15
CASSPGQGANYGYTF
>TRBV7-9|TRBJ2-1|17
CASSLGSSGGQYNEQFF